These 10 T cell receptor beta chains share one sample of origin, sequenced in a study of technical replicates of blood from a handful of donors. The method was immunoSEQ multiplex PCR; TCRdb's version includes in-frame clones alone and lacks a portion of them. The repertoire holds 65,000 to 90,000 clones, with 98% as singletons. The sample comprised T cells isolated from PBMCs. These receptor sequences come from a human donor in good health.

The chain is built from TRBV9 and TRBJ2-1; tentatively, D is TRBD1 (5 bases). Germline V gives CDR1 SGDLS, CDR2 YYNGEE. The CDR3 sequence is 15 residues long. Trimming removed 4 bases at V and 4 bases at J, with 15 bases between. The CDR3 spells CASSQTGAGYNEQFF. The CDR3 DNA is TGTGCCAGCAGCCAGACCGGCGCAGGGTACAATGAGCAGTTCTTC.

V is TRBV11-2 and J is TRBJ2-5, with 12 bases matching TRBD2. The CDR3 consists of 18 residues. The V segment lost 2 bases and the J segment 3 bases; nucleotides outside the gene matches: 10. Germline CDR1 and CDR2: SGHAT and FQNNGV. The CDR3 DNA reads TGTGCCAGCAGCTTACGGGGGACTAGCGGGTATCAAGAAGAGACCCAGTACTTC. This gives the protein CASSLRGTSGYQEETQYF. The variable domain in full, with the rest retrieved from reference TRBV11-2 and TRBJ2-5, is EAGVAQSPRYKIIEKRQSVAFWCNPISGHATLYWYQQILGQGPKLLIQFQNNGVVDDSQLPKDRFSAERLKGVDSTLKIQPAKLEDSAVYLCASSLRGTSGYQEETQYFGPGTRLLVL.

The V and J genes are TRBV30 and TRBJ2-1; 10 bases match TRBD2. The CDR3 consists of 15 residues. V trimming: 5 bases; J trimming: 8 bases; junction bases outside the gene matches: 12. From germline, CDR1 is GTSNPN and CDR2 SVGIG (reference sequence). The CDR3 loop reads CAWVGWLAGEDEQFF. The CDR3 region has the DNA TGTGCCTGGGTAGGGTGGCTAGCGGGAGAGGATGAGCAGTTCTTC.

V is TRBV6-5 and J is TRBJ2-7, with D perhaps matching TRBD2 (6 bases). Germline V gene lookup returns CDR1 MNHEY and CDR2 SVGAGI. The length of the CDR3 is 12 residues. V dropped 5 bases and J dropped 7 bases, with 12 bases sitting between them. CDR3 DNA sequence: TGTGCCAGCAGTACAGTAGGGAGGGAGCAGTACTTC. It is translated as CASSTVGREQYF.

The chain uses TRBV28 and TRBJ1-2; D perhaps matches TRBD1 (6 bases). The CDR3 has 13 amino acids. Germline V gene data show CDR1 as MDHEN and CDR2 as SYDVKM. Trimming pared 7 bases from V and 8 bases from J, leaving 17 bases between. For the CDR3, the DNA is TGTGCCAGCAAACTCGGACAGCTTTACGGCTACACCTTC. Translation: CASKLGQLYGYTF.

The chain recombines TRBV28 with TRBJ2-6; 12 nucleotides match TRBD1. V lost 6 bases, J lost 1 base, and 7 bases stayed unmatched. Germline V lookup: CDR1 MDHEN, CDR2 SYDVKM. The CDR3 totals 18 residues. The CDR3 loop is CASRNPGQGASGANVLTF. CDR3 coding DNA: TGTGCCAGCAGGAACCCGGGACAGGGGGCTTCTGGGGCCAACGTCCTGACTTTC. Filled out from reference TRBV28 and TRBJ2-6, the complete variable domain reads DVKVTQSSRYLVKRTGEKVFLECVQDMDHENMFWYRQDPGLGLRLIYFSYDVKMKEKGDIPEGYSVSREKKERFSLILESASTNQTSMYLCASRNPGQGASGANVLTFGAGSRLTVL.

The chain joins TRBV11-2 to TRBJ1-4; D unresolved. This CDR3 contains 14 residues. V was trimmed by 2 bases and J by 4 bases, leaving 8 bases between them. Per the germline V gene, CDR1 is SGHAT and CDR2 is FQNNGV. The CDR3 protein is CASSLTDLNEKLFF. The DNA of the CDR3 is TGTGCCAGCAGCTTAACAGACCTTAATGAAAAACTGTTTTTT. Looking up the rest from reference TRBV11-2 and TRBJ1-4 gives the full variable domain: EAGVAQSPRYKIIEKRQSVAFWCNPISGHATLYWYQQILGQGPKLLIQFQNNGVVDDSQLPKDRFSAERLKGVDSTLKIQPAKLEDSAVYLCASSLTDLNEKLFFGSGTQLSVL.

The rearrangement uses TRBV28 and TRBJ1-2; 7 bases align to TRBD1. This CDR3 has 13 amino acids. The junction had 5 bases not matched to a gene; V was cut back by 6 bases and J by 4 bases. Germline CDR1 MDHEN, CDR2 SYDVKM. CDR3 amino acids: CASSRDSSYGYTF. CDR3 coding DNA: TGTGCCAGCAGCCGGGACAGCTCCTATGGCTACACCTTC.

The V and J genes are TRBV4-1 and TRBJ2-7, with 9 positions matching TRBD1. V shed 3 bases and J 5 bases; nucleotides not matched to a gene: 11. The germline gives CDR1 MGHRA, CDR2 YSYEKL. The CDR3 totals 16 residues. The CDR3 DNA reads TGCGCCAGCAGCCATTCCGCCGGGACAGGGCTCAACGAGCAGTACTTC. This translates into CASSHSAGTGLNEQYF.

The chain has TRBV6-1 and TRBJ1-4; the D gene is possibly TRBD1 (6 bases). V dropped 4 bases and J dropped 7 bases, with 16 bases sitting between them. CDR3 length: 15 amino acids. In germline, CDR1 is MNHNS, CDR2 SASEGT. CDR3 protein: CASSASTGLGEKLFF. The DNA for the CDR3 is TGTGCCAGCAGTGCCTCGACAGGTTTAGGTGAAAAACTGTTTTTT.